In its sample, the clone carrying this TCR beta chain was seen a few times. Its antigen is undetermined. The data derive from a study of T cells after yellow fever vaccination. About the study: For low cell numbers, libraries were made with SMART-Seq v4 Ultra Low Input.

Production of TCR cDNA was by 5'RACE template switching, which also added a universal primer site and UMIs. MiXCR, applied by TCRdb to the 5' RACE reads, yields one record per CDR3 protein. The table records approximately 350,000 distinct CDR3 sequences, around a tenth of them present only once. Study-level results: Abundant clonotypes from the bulk population could contaminate FACS-sorted repertoires.

The clonotype originates from a man in his late teens or twenties who received the YFV17D yellow fever vaccine. The sample was PBMCs, taken on the day of the first yellow fever vaccination.

The CDR3 is CASSPGSIYNSPLHF. The CDR3 nucleotides read TGTGCCAGCAGTCCTGGATCTATCTATAATTCACCCCTCCACTTT. The chain recombines TRBV12-3 or TRBV12-4 with TRBJ1-6; no clear D gene. The length of the CDR3 is 15 residues. V was cut by 5 bases and J by 3 bases, with 11 bases left in between.